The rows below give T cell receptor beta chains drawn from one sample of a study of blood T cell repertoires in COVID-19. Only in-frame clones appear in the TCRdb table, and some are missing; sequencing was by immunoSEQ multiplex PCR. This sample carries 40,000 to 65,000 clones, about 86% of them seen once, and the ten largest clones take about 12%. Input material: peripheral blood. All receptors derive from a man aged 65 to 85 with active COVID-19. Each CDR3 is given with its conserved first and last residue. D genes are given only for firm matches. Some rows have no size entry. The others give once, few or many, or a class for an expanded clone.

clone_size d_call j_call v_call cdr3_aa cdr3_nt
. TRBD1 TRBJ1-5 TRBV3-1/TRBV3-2 CASSQDPVTGGRQPQHF TGTGCCAGCAGCCAAGATCCCGTGACAGGGGGGAGACAGCCCCAGCATTTT
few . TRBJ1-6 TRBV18 CASSPPAGVNSPLHF TGTGCCAGCTCACCACCGGCAGGGGTCAATTCACCCCTCCACTTT
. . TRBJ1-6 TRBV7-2 CASRSQGPENSPLHF TGTGCCAGCAGGTCTCAGGGGCCGGAGAATTCACCCCTCCACTTT
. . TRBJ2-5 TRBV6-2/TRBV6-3 CASSLGWSGRETQYF TGTGCCAGCAGTCTAGGTTGGTCCGGTAGGGAGACCCAGTACTTC
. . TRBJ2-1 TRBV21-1 CASSKAPPGGKNEQFF TGTGCCAGCAGCAAAGCGCCCCCCGGGGGGAAAAATGAGCAGTTCTTC
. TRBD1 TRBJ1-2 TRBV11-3 CASSLGRGRVYGYTF TGTGCCAGCAGCTTAGGAAGGGGGCGCGTCTATGGCTACACCTTC
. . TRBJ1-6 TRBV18 CASSQMGGLLNSPLHF TGTGCCAGCTCACAAATGGGGGGGCTCCTTAATTCACCCCTCCACTTT
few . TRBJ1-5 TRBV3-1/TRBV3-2 CASSQPREVENSNQPQHF TGTGCCAGCAGCCAACCCAGGGAGGTGGAGAATAGCAATCAGCCCCAGCATTTT
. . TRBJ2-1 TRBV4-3 CASSQDLRQSNEQFF TGCGCCAGCAGCCAAGATCTGAGACAGTCCAATGAGCAGTTCTTC
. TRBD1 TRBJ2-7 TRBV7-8 CASSRGQGTYEQYF TGTGCCAGCAGCCGCGGACAGGGCACCTACGAGCAGTACTTC
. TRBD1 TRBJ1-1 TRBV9 CASSVGTGASNTEAFF TGTGCCAGCAGCGTAGGGACAGGGGCGTCGAACACTGAAGCTTTCTTT
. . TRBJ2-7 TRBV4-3 CASSQANSGAYEQYF TGCGCCAGCAGCCAAGCTAATTCCGGGGCCTACGAGCAGTACTTC
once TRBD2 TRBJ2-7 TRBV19 CASNSRLAGGVHEQYF TGTGCCAGTAACTCCCGACTAGCGGGGGGAGTCCACGAGCAGTACTTC
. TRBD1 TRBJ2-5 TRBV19 CASSLGQGQETQYF TGTGCCAGTAGCCTGGGACAGGGCCAAGAGACCCAGTACTTC
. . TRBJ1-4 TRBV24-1 CATSDETKKLFF TGTGCCACCAGTGATGAGACAAAAAAACTGTTTTTT
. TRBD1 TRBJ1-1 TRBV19 CASSILAGGMGTEAFF TGTGCCAGTAGTATCTTGGCAGGGGGTATGGGCACTGAAGCTTTCTTT
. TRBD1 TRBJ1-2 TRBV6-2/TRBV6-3 CASSQTGDNGYTF TGTGCCAGCAGCCAAACAGGGGATAATGGCTACACCTTC
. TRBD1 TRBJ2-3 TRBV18 CASSQTGDGTDTQYF TGTGCCAGCTCACAGACAGGGGACGGCACAGATACGCAGTATTTT
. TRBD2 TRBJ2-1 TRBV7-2 CASSLVYGGDRVANEQFF TGTGCCAGCAGCTTAGTTTACGGGGGGGACCGGGTGGCCAATGAGCAGTTCTTC
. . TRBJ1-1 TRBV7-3 CASSENRNTEAFF TGTGCCAGCAGCGAGAACAGGAACACTGAAGCTTTCTTT
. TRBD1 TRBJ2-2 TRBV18 CASSPLAGTGQANTGELFF TGTGCCAGCTCACCTCTTGCCGGGACAGGGCAGGCGAACACCGGGGAGCTGTTTTTT
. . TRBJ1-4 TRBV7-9 CASSLGPRVEKLFF TGTGCCAGCAGCTTAGGTCCCAGGGTTGAAAAACTGTTTTTT
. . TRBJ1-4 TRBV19 CASIGAGLELFF TGTGCCAGTATCGGGGCGGGACTGGAACTGTTTTTT
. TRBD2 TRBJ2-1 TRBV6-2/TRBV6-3 CASSYSTRGSSYNEQFF TGTGCCAGCAGTTACTCTACGCGGGGGAGCTCCTACAATGAGCAGTTCTTC
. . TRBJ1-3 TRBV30 CVTGSFNTIYF TGTGTCACAGGGTCTTTCAACACCATATATTTT
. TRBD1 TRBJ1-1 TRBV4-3 CASSQDGAGGNTEAFF TGCGCCAGCAGCCAAGATGGGGCAGGGGGGAACACTGAAGCTTTCTTT
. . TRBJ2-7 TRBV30 CAWSVHDRTDSYEQYF TGTGCCTGGAGTGTACATGACAGGACCGACTCCTACGAGCAGTACTTC
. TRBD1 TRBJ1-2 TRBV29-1 CSAHRDRGRGYTF TGCAGCGCTCACCGGGACAGGGGAAGAGGCTACACCTTC
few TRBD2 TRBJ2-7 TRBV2 CASSSGGSYEQYF TGTGCCAGCAGTAGCGGGGGCTCCTACGAGCAGTACTTC
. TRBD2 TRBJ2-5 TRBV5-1 CASSQGLAETQYF TGCGCCAGCAGTCAGGGACTAGCTGAGACCCAGTACTTC
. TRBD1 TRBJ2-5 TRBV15 CATSSHLRDRGLRETQYF TGTGCCACCAGCAGCCATCTCCGGGACAGGGGTCTTCGGGAGACCCAGTACTTC
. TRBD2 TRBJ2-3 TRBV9 CASSVVAGRTDTQYF TGTGCCAGCAGCGTGGTAGCGGGGCGCACAGATACGCAGTATTTT
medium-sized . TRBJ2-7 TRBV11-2 CASSPAPVYEQYF TGTGCCAGCAGCCCCGCGCCTGTCTACGAGCAGTACTTC
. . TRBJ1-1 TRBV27 CASSLYTPRASGTEAFF TGTGCCAGCAGTTTATACACCCCGAGGGCATCGGGAACTGAAGCTTTCTTT
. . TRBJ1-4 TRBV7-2 CASSSTLRTSNEKLFF TGTGCCAGCAGCTCGACCCTGAGGACATCTAATGAAAAACTGTTTTTT
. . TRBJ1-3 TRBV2 CASREDIGNTIYF TGTGCCAGCAGAGAGGACATTGGAAACACCATATATTTT
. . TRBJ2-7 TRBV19 CASSPRGSYEQYF TGTGCCAGTAGTCCCAGGGGATCCTACGAGCAGTACTTC
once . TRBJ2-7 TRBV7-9 CASSPRPGAYEQYF TGTGCCAGCAGCCCCAGACCGGGAGCCTACGAGCAGTACTTC
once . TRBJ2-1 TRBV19 CASSIAGISYNEQFF TGTGCCAGTAGTATAGCGGGGATCTCCTACAATGAGCAGTTCTTC
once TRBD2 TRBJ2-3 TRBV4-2 CASSQDNELAGPTDTQYF TGTGCCAGCAGCCAAGATAACGAACTAGCGGGGCCCACAGATACGCAGTATTTT
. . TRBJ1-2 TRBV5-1 CASSLVGSQGHGYTF TGCGCCAGCAGCTTGGTAGGGAGCCAGGGGCATGGCTACACCTTC
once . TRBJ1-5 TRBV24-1 CATSDVGVGQPQHF TGTGCCACCAGTGATGTTGGAGTCGGTCAGCCCCAGCATTTT
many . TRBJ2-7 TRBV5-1 CASSLGGDASRQYF TGCGCCAGCAGCTTAGGAGGGGATGCTTCACGGCAGTACTTC
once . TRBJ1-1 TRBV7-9 CAAGIGNGLGTEAFF TGTGCCGCAGGGATCGGAAATGGTTTGGGGACTGAAGCTTTCTTT
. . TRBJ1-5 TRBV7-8 CASSLVGGWGQPQHF TGTGCCAGCAGCTTAGTGGGAGGGTGGGGCCAGCCCCAGCATTTT
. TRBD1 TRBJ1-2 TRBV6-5 CASSYQGANGYTF TGTGCCAGCAGTTACCAGGGGGCGAATGGCTACACCTTC
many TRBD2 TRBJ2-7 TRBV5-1 CASSWQGEGNEQYF TGCGCCAGCAGCTGGCAAGGGGAGGGCAACGAGCAGTACTTC
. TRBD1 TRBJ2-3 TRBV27 CASSATLDRATDTQYF TGTGCCAGCAGCGCAACCCTGGACAGGGCCACAGATACGCAGTATTTT
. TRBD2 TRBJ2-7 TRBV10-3 CAISALSGGYEQYF TGTGCCATCAGTGCCCTTAGCGGGGGCTACGAGCAGTACTTC
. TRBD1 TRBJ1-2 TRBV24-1 CATSATTGAFYGYTF TGTGCCACCAGTGCCACGACAGGGGCTTTCTATGGCTACACCTTC
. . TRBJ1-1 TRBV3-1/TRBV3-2 CASSQGSGSDTEAFF TGTGCCAGCAGCCAAGGCAGCGGCAGCGACACTGAAGCTTTCTTT
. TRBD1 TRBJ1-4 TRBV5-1 CASSLGQGANEKLFF TGCGCCAGCAGCTTGGGACAGGGGGCTAATGAAAAACTGTTTTTT
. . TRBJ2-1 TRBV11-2 CASSGTNYNEQFF TGTGCCAGCAGCGGGACAAACTACAATGAGCAGTTCTTC
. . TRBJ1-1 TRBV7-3 CASSLLGGNTEAFF TGTGCCAGCAGCTTATTAGGGGGTAACACTGAAGCTTTCTTT